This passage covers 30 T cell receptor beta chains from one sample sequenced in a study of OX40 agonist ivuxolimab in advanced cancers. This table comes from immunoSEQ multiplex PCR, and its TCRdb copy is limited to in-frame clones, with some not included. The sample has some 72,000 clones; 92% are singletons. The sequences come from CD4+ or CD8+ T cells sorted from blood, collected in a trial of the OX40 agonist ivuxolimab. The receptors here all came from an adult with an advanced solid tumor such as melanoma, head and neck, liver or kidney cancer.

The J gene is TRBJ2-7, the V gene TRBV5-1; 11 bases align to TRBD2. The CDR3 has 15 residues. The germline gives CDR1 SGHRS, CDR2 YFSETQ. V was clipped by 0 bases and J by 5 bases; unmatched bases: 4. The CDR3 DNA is TGCGCCAGCAGCTTGGCGCCTAGCGGGGGGAACGAGCAGTACTTC. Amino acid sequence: CASSLAPSGGNEQYF.

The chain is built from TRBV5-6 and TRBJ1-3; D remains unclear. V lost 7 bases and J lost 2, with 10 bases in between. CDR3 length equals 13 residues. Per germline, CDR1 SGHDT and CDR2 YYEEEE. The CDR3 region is CASGPVAGNTIYF. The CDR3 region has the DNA TGTGCCAGCGGCCCGGTCGCTGGAAACACCATATATTTT.

As DNA, the CDR3 is TGTGCCAGCAGCTCGTCAGATCCCTCGAGGCAAGAGACCCAGTACTTC. The encoded protein is CASSSSDPSRQETQYF. The genes are TRBV5-4 and TRBJ2-5; D is unclear. V dropped 3 bases and J dropped 2 bases, with 17 bases sitting between them. CDR3 length: 16 amino acids. The V gene's germline CDR1 is SGHNT and CDR2 YYREEE (reference sequence).

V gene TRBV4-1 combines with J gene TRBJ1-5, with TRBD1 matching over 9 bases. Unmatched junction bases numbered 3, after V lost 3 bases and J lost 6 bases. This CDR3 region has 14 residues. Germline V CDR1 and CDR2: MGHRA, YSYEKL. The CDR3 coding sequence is TGCGCCAGCAGCCAGGGACAGGGTACTCAGCCCCAGCATTTT. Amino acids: CASSQGQGTQPQHF.

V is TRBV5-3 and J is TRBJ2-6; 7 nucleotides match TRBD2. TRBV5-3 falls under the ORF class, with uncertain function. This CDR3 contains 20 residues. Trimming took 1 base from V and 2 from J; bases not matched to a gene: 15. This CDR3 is CARSLLSCVEGRAGANVLTF. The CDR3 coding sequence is TGTGCCAGAAGCTTGTTAAGCTGTGTGGAGGGGAGGGCTGGGGCCAACGTCCTGACTTTC.

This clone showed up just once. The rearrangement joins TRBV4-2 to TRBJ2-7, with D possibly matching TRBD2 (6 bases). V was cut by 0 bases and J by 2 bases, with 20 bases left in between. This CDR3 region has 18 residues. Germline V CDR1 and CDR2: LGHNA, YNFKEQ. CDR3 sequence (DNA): TGTGCCAGCAGCCAAGAAGTGTTGGGGCGGGGACTTACCTACGAGCAGTACTTC. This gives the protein CASSQEVLGRGLTYEQYF.

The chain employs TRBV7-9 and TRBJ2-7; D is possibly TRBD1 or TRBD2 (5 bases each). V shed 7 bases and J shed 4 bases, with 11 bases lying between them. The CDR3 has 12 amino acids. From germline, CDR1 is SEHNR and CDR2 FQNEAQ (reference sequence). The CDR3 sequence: CASIGTHYEQYF. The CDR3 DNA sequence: TGTGCCAGCATAGGGACCCATTACGAGCAGTACTTC.

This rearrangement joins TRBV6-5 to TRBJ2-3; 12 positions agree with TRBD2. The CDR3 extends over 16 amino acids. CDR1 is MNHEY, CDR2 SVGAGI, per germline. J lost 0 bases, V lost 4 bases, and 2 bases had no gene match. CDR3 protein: CASSFGLAGSTDTQYF. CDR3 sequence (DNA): TGTGCCAGCAGTTTTGGACTAGCGGGGAGCACAGATACGCAGTATTTT.

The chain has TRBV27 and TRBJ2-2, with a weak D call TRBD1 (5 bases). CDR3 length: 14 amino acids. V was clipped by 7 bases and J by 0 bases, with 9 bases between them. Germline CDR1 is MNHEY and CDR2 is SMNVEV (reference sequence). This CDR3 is CASTSTANTGELFF. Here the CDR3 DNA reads TGTGCCAGCACCTCGACAGCGAACACCGGGGAGCTGTTTTTT.

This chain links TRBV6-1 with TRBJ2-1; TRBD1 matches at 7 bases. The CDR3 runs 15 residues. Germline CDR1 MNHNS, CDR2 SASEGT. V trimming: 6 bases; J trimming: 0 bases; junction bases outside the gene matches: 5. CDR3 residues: CASSPGTDSYNEQFF. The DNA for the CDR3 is TGTGCCAGCAGCCCCGGGACAGACTCCTACAATGAGCAGTTCTTC.

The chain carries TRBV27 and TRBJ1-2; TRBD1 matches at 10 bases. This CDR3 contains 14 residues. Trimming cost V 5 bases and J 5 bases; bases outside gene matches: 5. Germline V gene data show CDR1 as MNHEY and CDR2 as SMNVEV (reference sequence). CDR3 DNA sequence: TGTGCCAGCAGTCCCCTGGACAGGGGGTATGGCTACACCTTC. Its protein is CASSPLDRGYGYTF.

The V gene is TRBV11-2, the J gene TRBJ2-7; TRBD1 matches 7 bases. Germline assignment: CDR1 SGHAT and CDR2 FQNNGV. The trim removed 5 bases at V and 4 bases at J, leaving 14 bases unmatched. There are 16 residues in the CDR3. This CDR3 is CASSIAGTVMIYEQYF. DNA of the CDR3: TGTGCCAGCAGCATTGCCGGGACAGTAATGATTTACGAGCAGTACTTC.

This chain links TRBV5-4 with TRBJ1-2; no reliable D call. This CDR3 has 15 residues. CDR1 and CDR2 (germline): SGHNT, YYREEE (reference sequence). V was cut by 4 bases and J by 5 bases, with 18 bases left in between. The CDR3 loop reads CASSPQERVRYGYTF. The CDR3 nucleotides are TGTGCCAGCAGCCCCCAAGAGAGGGTCCGTTATGGCTACACCTTC.

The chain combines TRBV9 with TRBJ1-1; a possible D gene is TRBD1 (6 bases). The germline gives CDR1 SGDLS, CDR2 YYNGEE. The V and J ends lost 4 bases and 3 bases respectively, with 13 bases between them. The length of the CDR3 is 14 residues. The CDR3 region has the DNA TGTGCCAGCAGCCCCGGGGGGGGCTACACTGAAGCTTTCTTT. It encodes CASSPGGGYTEAFF.

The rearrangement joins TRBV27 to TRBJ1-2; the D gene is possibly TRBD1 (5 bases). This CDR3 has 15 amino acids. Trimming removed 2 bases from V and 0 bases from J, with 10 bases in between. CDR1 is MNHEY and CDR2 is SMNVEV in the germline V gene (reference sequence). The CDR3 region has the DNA TGTGCCAGCAGTTTAGCCCCGGGGGCTAACTATGGCTACACCTTC. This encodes CASSLAPGANYGYTF.

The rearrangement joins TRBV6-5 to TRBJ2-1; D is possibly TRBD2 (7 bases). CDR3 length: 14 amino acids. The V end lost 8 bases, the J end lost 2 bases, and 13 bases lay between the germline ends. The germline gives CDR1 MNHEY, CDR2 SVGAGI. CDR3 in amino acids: CASGPGGPYNEQFF. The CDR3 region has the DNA TGTGCCAGCGGGCCGGGGGGCCCCTACAATGAGCAGTTCTTC.

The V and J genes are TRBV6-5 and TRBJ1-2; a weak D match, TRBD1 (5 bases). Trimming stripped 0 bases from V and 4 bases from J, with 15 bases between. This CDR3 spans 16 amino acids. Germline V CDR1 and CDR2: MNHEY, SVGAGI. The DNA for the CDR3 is TGTGCCAGCAGTTACTCGACAGACCTTGCGGGCTATGGCTACACCTTC. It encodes CASSYSTDLAGYGYTF.

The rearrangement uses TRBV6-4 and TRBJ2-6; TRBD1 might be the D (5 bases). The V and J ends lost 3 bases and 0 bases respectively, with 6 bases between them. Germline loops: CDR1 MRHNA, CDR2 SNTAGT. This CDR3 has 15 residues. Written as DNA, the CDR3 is TGTGCCAGCAGTGAGGACATCTCTGGGGCCAACGTCCTGACTTTC. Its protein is CASSEDISGANVLTF.

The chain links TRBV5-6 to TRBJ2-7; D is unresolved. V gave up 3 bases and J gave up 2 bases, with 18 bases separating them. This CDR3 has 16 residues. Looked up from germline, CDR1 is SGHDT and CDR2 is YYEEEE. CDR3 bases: TGTGCCAGCAGCTCCCGGTTTGTGGGCGAGACCTACGAGCAGTACTTC. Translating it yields CASSSRFVGETYEQYF. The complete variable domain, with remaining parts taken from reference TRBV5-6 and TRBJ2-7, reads DAGVTQSPTHLIKTRGQQVTLRCSPKSGHDTVSWYQQALGQGPQFIFQYYEEEERQRGNFPDRFSGHQFPNYSSELNVNALLLGDSALYLCASSSRFVGETYEQYFGPGTRLTVT.

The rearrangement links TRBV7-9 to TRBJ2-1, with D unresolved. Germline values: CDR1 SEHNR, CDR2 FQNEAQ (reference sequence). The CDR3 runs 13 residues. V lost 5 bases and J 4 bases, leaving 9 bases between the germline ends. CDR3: CASSTTSYNEQFF. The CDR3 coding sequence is TGTGCCAGCAGCACCACCTCTTACAATGAGCAGTTCTTC. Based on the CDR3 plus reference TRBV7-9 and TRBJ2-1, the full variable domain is DTGVSQNPRHKITKRGQNVTFRCDPISEHNRLYWYRQTLGQGPEFLTYFQNEAQLEKSRLLSDRFSAERPKGSFSTLEIQRTEQGDSAMYLCASSTTSYNEQFFGPGTRLTVL.

The CDR3 region is CASSESGLAASAEQFF. The DNA of the CDR3 is TGCGCCAGCAGTGAGTCGGGACTAGCGGCCTCCGCAGAGCAGTTCTTC. This rearrangement joins TRBV10-2 to TRBJ2-1; the match to TRBD2 covers 11 bases. The ends lost 0 bases at V and 10 bases at J; junction bases unmatched: 8. The CDR3 has 16 amino acids. Germline CDR1 reads WSHSY; CDR2 reads SAAADI.

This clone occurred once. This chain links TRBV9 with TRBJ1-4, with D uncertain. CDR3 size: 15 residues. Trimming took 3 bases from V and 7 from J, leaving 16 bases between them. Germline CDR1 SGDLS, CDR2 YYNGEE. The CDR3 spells CASSDNSAGGEKLFF. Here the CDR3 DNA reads TGTGCCAGCAGCGACAACTCGGCCGGTGGTGAAAAACTGTTTTTT.

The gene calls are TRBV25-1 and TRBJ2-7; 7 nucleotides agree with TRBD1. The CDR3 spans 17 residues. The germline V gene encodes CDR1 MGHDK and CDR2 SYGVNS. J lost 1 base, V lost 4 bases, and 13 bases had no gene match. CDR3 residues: CASSAWDKGANSYEQYF. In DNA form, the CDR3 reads TGTGCCAGCAGTGCCTGGGACAAGGGGGCAAATTCCTACGAGCAGTACTTC.

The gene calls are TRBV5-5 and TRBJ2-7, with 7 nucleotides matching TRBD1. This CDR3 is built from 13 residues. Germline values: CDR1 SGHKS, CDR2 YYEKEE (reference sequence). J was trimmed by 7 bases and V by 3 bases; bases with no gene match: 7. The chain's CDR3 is CASSSDRFREQYF. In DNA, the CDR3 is TGTGCCAGCAGCTCGGACAGGTTTAGGGAGCAGTACTTC. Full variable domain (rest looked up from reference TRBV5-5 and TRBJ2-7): DAGVTQSPTHLIKTRGQQVTLRCSPISGHKSVSWYQQVLGQGPQFIFQYYEKEERGRGNFPDRFSARQFPNYSSELNVNALLLGDSALYLCASSSDRFREQYFGPGTRLTVT.

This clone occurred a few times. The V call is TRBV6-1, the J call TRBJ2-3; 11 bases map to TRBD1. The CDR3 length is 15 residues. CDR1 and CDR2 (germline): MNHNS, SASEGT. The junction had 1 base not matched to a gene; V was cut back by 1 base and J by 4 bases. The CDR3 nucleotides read TGTGCCAGCAGTGAAGGGACAGGGGGCGCAGATACGCAGTATTTT. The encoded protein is CASSEGTGGADTQYF.

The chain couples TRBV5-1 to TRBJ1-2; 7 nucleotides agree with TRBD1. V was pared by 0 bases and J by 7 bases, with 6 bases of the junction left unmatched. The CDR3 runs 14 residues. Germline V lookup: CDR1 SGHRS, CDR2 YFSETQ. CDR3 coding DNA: TGCGCCAGCAGCTTGGCCGAGGGGGCGAGTGGCTACACCTTC. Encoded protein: CASSLAEGASGYTF.

The CDR3 DNA follows: TGTGCCAGCAGCTTATCCGTCGCTTACGAGCAGTACTTC. Amino acid sequence: CASSLSVAYEQYF. V gene TRBV7-9 combines with J gene TRBJ2-7; D is undetermined. Germline V CDR1 and CDR2: SEHNR, FQNEAQ (reference sequence). The CDR3 is 13 residues long. Trimming removed 2 bases at V and 4 bases at J, with 9 bases between.

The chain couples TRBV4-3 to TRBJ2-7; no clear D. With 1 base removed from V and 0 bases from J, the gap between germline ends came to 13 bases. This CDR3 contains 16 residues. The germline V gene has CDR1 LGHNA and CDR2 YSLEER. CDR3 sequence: CASSQGRSAYSYEQYF. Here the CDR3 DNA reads TGCGCCAGCAGCCAAGGCCGGTCGGCATACTCCTACGAGCAGTACTTC.

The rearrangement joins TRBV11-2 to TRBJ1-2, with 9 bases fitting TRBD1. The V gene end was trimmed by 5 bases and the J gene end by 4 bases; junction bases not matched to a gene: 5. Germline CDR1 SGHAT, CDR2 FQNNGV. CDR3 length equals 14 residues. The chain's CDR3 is CASSRTGVIYGYTF. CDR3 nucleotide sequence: TGTGCCAGCAGCCGGACAGGGGTGATCTATGGCTACACCTTC.

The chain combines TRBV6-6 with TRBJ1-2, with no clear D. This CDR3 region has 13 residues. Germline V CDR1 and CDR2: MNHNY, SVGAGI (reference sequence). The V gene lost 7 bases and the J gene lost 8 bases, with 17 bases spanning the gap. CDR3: CASTYEGLKGYTF. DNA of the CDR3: TGTGCCAGCACCTATGAGGGTCTCAAGGGCTACACCTTC.